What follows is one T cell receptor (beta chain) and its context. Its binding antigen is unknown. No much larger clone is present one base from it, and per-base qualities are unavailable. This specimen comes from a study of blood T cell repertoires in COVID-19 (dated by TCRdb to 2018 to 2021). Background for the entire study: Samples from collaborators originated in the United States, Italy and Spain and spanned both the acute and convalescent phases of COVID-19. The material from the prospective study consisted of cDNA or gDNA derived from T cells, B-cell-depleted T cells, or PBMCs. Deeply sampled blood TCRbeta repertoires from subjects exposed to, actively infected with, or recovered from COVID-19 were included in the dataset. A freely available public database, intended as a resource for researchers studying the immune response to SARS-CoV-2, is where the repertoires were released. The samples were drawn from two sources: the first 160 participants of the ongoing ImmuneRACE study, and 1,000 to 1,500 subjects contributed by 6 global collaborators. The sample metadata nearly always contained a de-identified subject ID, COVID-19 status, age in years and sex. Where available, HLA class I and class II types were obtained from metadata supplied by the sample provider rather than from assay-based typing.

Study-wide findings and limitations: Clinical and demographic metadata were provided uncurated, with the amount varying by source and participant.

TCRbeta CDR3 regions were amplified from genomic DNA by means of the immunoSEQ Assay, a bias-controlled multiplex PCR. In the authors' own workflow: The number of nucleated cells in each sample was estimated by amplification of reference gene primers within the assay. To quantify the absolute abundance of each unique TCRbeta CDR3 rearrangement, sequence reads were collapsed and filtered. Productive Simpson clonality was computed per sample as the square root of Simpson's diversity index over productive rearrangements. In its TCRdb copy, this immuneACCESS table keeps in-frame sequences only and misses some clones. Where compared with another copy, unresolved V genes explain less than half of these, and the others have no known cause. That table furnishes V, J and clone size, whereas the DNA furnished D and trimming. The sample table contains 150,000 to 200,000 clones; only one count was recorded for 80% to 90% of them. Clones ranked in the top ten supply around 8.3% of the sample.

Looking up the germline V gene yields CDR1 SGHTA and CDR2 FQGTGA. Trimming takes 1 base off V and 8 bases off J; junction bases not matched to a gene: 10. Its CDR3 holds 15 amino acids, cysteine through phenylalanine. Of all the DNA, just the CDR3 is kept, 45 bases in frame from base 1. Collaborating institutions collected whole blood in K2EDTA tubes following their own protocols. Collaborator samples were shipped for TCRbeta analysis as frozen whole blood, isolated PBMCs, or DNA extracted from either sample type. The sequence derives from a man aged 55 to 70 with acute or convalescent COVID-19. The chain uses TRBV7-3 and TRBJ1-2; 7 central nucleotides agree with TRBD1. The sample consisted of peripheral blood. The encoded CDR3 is CASSLIPGQGVGYTF. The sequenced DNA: TGTGCCAGCAGCTTAATCCCGGGGCAGGGGGTCGGCTACACCTTC. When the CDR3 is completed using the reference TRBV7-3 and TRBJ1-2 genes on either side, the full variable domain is GAGVSQTPSNKVTEKGKYVELRCDPISGHTALYWYRQSLGQGPEFLIYFQGTGAADDSGLPNDRFFAVRPEGSVSTLKIQRTERGDSAVYLCASSLIPGQGVGYTFGSGTRLTVV.